This section outlines one T cell receptor beta chain sequence together with its context. Its target is not known. Confetti depigmentation, marking active vitiligo, was absent in these patients. TCRdb keeps only in-frame clones here, not all; method: immunoSEQ multiplex PCR. The sample carries 40,000 to 45,000 clones, about 93% recorded once. The sample originates from a study of resident and recirculating memory T cells in vitiligo. Overall study: Each patient gave two lesional and two nonlesional epidermal shave biopsies, plus PBMCs.

Overall study results and limits: Clonality differed among vitiligo lesions, with no unique dominant clone. Different lesions suggested infiltration by different T cell clones.

V shed 3 bases and J shed 5 bases, with 11 bases lying between them. Germline CDR1 and CDR2: SGHTA and FQGNSA. The CDR3 contains 13 residues. This TCR came from a male donor with vitiligo. This chain connects TRBV7-2 to TRBJ2-7; D may be TRBD2 (7 bases). Sequencing input: blood. The CDR3 DNA reads TGTGCCAGCAGCTTCAGGGGACTAAACGAGCAGTACTTC. Translating it yields CASSFRGLNEQYF.